These T cell receptor beta chains were read from a single sample in a study of Graves' ophthalmopathy and Graves' hyperthyroidism. TCRdb reanalysed the multiplex PCR reads using MiXCR and keeps one entry per CDR3 protein. The sample lists some 520,000 distinct CDR3 sequences; approximately 15% were seen once. Sequencing was carried out using blood. These receptors were taken from a woman between 25 and 40 years old with Graves' ophthalmopathy. Each CDR3 is given with its conserved first and last residue. D genes are given only for firm matches. Where a row states a size, it is once, few, many or the class of an expanded clone; other rows omit it.

j_call	d_call	v_call	clone_size	cdr3_nt	cdr3_aa
TRBJ1-1	NA	TRBV12-3/TRBV12-4	many	TGTGCCAGCAGTTTAGCCGAGGGGAGCACTGAAGCTTTCTTT	CASSLAEGSTEAFF
TRBJ1-1	TRBD1	TRBV6-5	many	TGTGCCAGCAGCGGAACGACAGGGCCAGCTTTCTTT	CASSGTTGPAFF
TRBJ1-5	NA	TRBV19	NA	TGTGCCAGTAGTAAGGGAGAGAAGCCCCAGCATTTT	CASSKGEKPQHF
TRBJ2-7	NA	TRBV20-1	many	TGCAGTGCTAGAGACAACCAGGGGACCTACGAGCAGTACTTC	CSARDNQGTYEQYF
TRBJ2-2	NA	TRBV7-9	many	TGTGCCAGCAGTACATCCTGGACTCTCCAGGGCACCGGGGAGCTGTTTTTT	CASSTSWTLQGTGELFF
TRBJ1-6	TRBD1	TRBV28	many	TGTGCCAGCAGCTTGGGACAGGGGGTTTCACCCCTCCACTTT	CASSLGQGVSPLHF
TRBJ1-5	TRBD1	TRBV30	many	TGTGCCTGGAGTGTGGGGCAGGGGGTCCAGCCCCAGCATTTT	CAWSVGQGVQPQHF
TRBJ2-5	TRBD2	TRBV5-1	many	TGCGCCAGCAGCTTGTTACTAGCGGCACAAGAGACCCAGTACTTC	CASSLLLAAQETQYF
TRBJ2-7	TRBD2	TRBV12-3/TRBV12-4	NA	TGTGCCAGCTGTTACCGACTAGCGGGCTCCTACGAGCAGTACTTC	CASCYRLAGSYEQYF
TRBJ1-6	NA	TRBV3-1	NA	TGTGCCAGCAGCCTGTCAGAGGCCTATAATTCACCCCTCCACTTT	CASSLSEAYNSPLHF